These 18 T cell receptor beta chains were sequenced from one sample in a study of naive and memory T cell subsets (dated by TCRdb to about 2017). The library was made by UMI-ligation and nested PCR. TCRdb shows the sequencer as Illumina MiSeq. To cover both TRBC1 and TRBC2, the beta constant-region primer consisted of an equimolar mix of two oligonucleotides. Four rounds of PCR were used to amplify ligated cDNA, with nested alpha and beta constant-region primers being used together with the SP2 primer. TCRdb reprocessing: public reads trimmed at Q25 with fastp, clones called with MiXCR, in-frame beta chains kept. All rows with the same CDR3 protein become a single entry with the most common DNA and genes. This sample lists 150,000 or so distinct CDR3 sequences; roughly 23% were detected once. The top ten constitute 0.11% of the sample. General findings and caveats noted by the study authors: Naive repertoires, especially CD8, contained a few larger clonotypes, possibly memory cells re-expressing CD45RA.

These receptors have no known antigen. Sequenced material: naive CD4+ T cells from blood. The cell subset or site label here, explained by the study, means: naive T cells, CD45RA high CD27+. Receptors originate from a human donor in good health.

This clonotype was counted many times. The chain uses TRBV3-1 and TRBJ2-7; no clear D. The CDR3 contains 12 residues. CDR1 is LGHDT, CDR2 YNNKEL, per germline (reference sequence). Between the trimmed V and J ends, which lost 1 base and 3 bases, there was a span of 4 bases. The chain's CDR3 is CASSQGGYEQYF. DNA of the CDR3: TGTGCCAGCAGCCAAGGTGGCTACGAGCAGTACTTC.

This clonotype showed up just a few times. V and J are TRBV7-2 and TRBJ2-7; D is unresolved. CDR3 length equals 13 residues. Germline assignment: CDR1 SGHTA and CDR2 FQGNSA. Trimming shortened V by 2 bases and J by 2 bases, and 7 bases separated the two germline ends. The CDR3 sequence: CASSLFVAYEQYF. CDR3 in DNA: TGTGCCAGCAGCTTATTTGTCGCCTACGAGCAGTACTTC.

This chain connects TRBV12-3 or TRBV12-4 to TRBJ1-2; 9 bases align to TRBD1. The CDR3 has 15 residues. V trimming: 5 bases; J trimming: 2 bases; junction bases outside the gene matches: 6. The DNA for the CDR3 is TGTGCCAGCAGTCGATCCGGGACAGGGAACTATGGCTACACCTTC. Amino acid sequence: CASSRSGTGNYGYTF.

This sequence joins TRBV6-2 or TRBV6-3 and TRBJ2-7; TRBD2 is a possible D gene (6 bases). The CDR3 runs to 14 residues. Trimming removed 8 bases from V and 0 bases from J, with 14 bases in between. CDR1 is MNHEY and CDR2 is SVGEGT in the germline V gene. CDR3 bases: TGTGCCAGCCAACGGGACTCGAGCTCCTACGAGCAGTACTTC. Translation: CASQRDSSSYEQYF.

This clonotype was counted a few times. J is TRBJ1-1 and V is TRBV12-3 or TRBV12-4, with no clear D. Trimming stripped 2 bases from V and 5 bases from J, with 6 bases between. The CDR3 is 12 amino acids. For the CDR3, the DNA is TGTGCCAGCAGTTTAATCGGGACTGAAGCTTTCTTT. It translates to CASSLIGTEAFF.

This clonotype showed up just a few times. The chain employs TRBV29-1 and TRBJ1-2, with unresolved D. CDR3 length: 11 residues. V was pared by 4 bases and J by 1 base, with 4 bases between. Germline assignment: CDR1 SQVTM and CDR2 ANQGSEA. In DNA, the CDR3 is TGCAGCGTTGCTCGTAACTATGGCTACACCTTC. It is translated as CSVARNYGYTF. Using reference TRBV29-1 and TRBJ1-2 for the parts outside the CDR3, the full variable domain is SAVISQKPSRDICQRGTSLTIQCQVDSQVTMMFWYRQQPGQSLTLIATANQGSEATYESGFVIDKFPISRPNLTFSTLTVSNMSPEDSSIYLCSVARNYGYTFGSGTRLTVV.

This clonotype was detected a few times. V usage is TRBV20-1 and J usage is TRBJ1-4; D might be TRBD1 (6 bases). Germline CDR1 reads DFQATT; CDR2 reads SNEGSKA (reference sequence). V lost 2 bases, J lost 0 bases, and 10 bases lay in between. The CDR3 contains 15 residues. CDR3 nucleotides: TGCAGTGCTAGAACACAGGGAGCAACTAATGAAAAACTGTTTTTT. Residues: CSARTQGATNEKLFF.

The chain recombines TRBV7-2 with TRBJ2-3, with D hard to call. From germline, CDR1 is SGHTA and CDR2 FQGNSA. The CDR3 consists of 16 residues. Trimming removed 4 bases at V and 6 bases at J, with 20 bases between. This CDR3 is CASSYTGPMGSDTQYF. CDR3 in DNA: TGTGCCAGCAGCTATACCGGACCCATGGGGTCGGATACGCAGTATTTT. Full variable domain (rest looked up from reference TRBV7-2 and TRBJ2-3): GAGVSQSPSNKVTEKGKDVELRCDPISGHTALYWYRQSLGQGLEFLIYFQGNSAPDKSGLPSDRFSAERTGGSVSTLTIQRTQQEDSAVYLCASSYTGPMGSDTQYFGPGTRLTVL.

This clonotype was counted a few times. The genes are TRBV28 and TRBJ1-1; the D gene is possibly TRBD1 (6 bases). The CDR3 covers 14 residues. With 6 bases removed from V and 4 bases from J, the gap between germline ends came to 15 bases. The V gene's germline CDR1 is MDHEN and CDR2 SYDVKM. As DNA, the CDR3 is TGTGCCAGCAGGCCCTTTACAGGGACCACTGAAGCTTTCTTT. It translates to CASRPFTGTTEAFF. The full variable domain, in which reference TRBV28 and TRBJ1-1 provide the parts outside the CDR3, is DVKVTQSSRYLVKRTGEKVFLECVQDMDHENMFWYRQDPGLGLRLIYFSYDVKMKEKGDIPEGYSVSREKKERFSLILESASTNQTSMYLCASRPFTGTTEAFFGQGTRLTVV.

This clonotype turned up a few times. The V gene is TRBV6-5, the J gene TRBJ2-1; TRBD2 agrees at 9 bases. The CDR3 spans 12 residues. Germline lookup yields CDR1 MNHEY and CDR2 SVGAGI. V was clipped by 6 bases and J by 9 bases; unmatched bases: 3. CDR3 loop: CASRLSGGEQFF. CDR3 DNA: TGTGCCAGCAGACTTAGCGGGGGTGAGCAGTTCTTC.

This clonotype has only a few counts. The chain couples TRBV20-1 to TRBJ1-1, with a weak D call TRBD1 (6 bases). CDR1 and CDR2 from the germline V gene are DFQATT and SNEGSKA (reference sequence). The CDR3 sequence is 14 residues long. Trimming pared 4 bases from V and 0 bases from J, leaving 12 bases between. The CDR3 protein is CSATGGAMNTEAFF. The CDR3 bases are TGCAGTGCTACCGGGGGGGCAATGAACACTGAAGCTTTCTTT.

This clonotype has a handful of counts. V and J are TRBV10-2 and TRBJ2-7; no firm D call. The CDR3 runs 15 residues. Germline values: CDR1 WSHSY, CDR2 SAAADI. Trimming took 8 bases from V and 2 from J, leaving 19 bases between them. Here the CDR3 reads CASSRGMVSTYEQYF. DNA for the CDR3: TGCGCCAGCTCCCGAGGCATGGTCTCCACCTACGAGCAGTACTTC.

In its sample, this clonotype was seen a few times. The chain links TRBV6-1 to TRBJ1-1, with D unclear. CDR1 MNHNS and CDR2 SASEGT come from the germline V gene. This CDR3 comprises 14 residues. The V end lost 6 bases, the J end lost 3 bases, and 14 bases lay between the germline ends. Written as DNA, the CDR3 is TGTGCCAGCAGCCGACCGCCCTGGGACACTGAAGCTTTCTTT. This codes for CASSRPPWDTEAFF.

This clonotype was detected only a few times. V usage is TRBV6-5 and J usage is TRBJ1-1, with 12 bases that match TRBD1. Germline assignment: CDR1 MNHEY and CDR2 SVGAGI. Trimming removed 6 bases from V and 12 bases from J; junction bases left unmatched: 8. This CDR3 is 13 amino acids long. The CDR3 sequence is CASRRGQGAVSFF. In DNA form, the CDR3 reads TGTGCCAGCAGGCGGGGACAGGGGGCGGTGTCTTTCTTT.

There are a few counts of this clonotype. The chain links TRBV27 to TRBJ2-7; 11 nucleotides line up with TRBD2. V was pared by 6 bases and J by 0 bases, with 13 bases of the junction left unmatched. This CDR3 spans 18 amino acids. Germline V gene data show CDR1 as MNHEY and CDR2 as SMNVEV (reference sequence). DNA of the CDR3: TGTGCCAGCAGCCCCCTGGAGGGACTAGCGGCCCTCTCCTACGAGCAGTACTTC. This codes for CASSPLEGLAALSYEQYF.

The genes are TRBV6-2 or TRBV6-3 and TRBJ2-1; 10 bases line up with TRBD2. CDR1 is MNHEY and CDR2 is SVGEGT in the germline V gene. There are 18 residues in the CDR3. J was trimmed by 6 bases and V by 2 bases; bases with no gene match: 13. CDR3 sequence reads: CASSYPVASGSLANEQFF. The CDR3 DNA reads as TGTGCCAGCAGTTACCCCGTTGCTAGCGGGAGTCTGGCCAATGAGCAGTTCTTC.

The chain is built from TRBV20-1 and TRBJ2-7; 9 nucleotides line up with TRBD1. J lost 4 bases, V lost 0 bases, and 10 bases had no gene match. The CDR3 is 16 amino acids. Germline CDR1 is DFQATT and CDR2 is SNEGSKA (reference sequence). CDR3 DNA sequence: TGCAGTGCTAGAGATCACGGGACAGGGAAATGGTACGAGCAGTACTTC. It encodes CSARDHGTGKWYEQYF.

The CDR3 loop reads CASTLSGRRDTQYF. CDR3 nucleotides: TGTGCCAGCACCTTGAGCGGGAGAAGAGATACGCAGTATTTT. The chain uses TRBV28 and TRBJ2-3, with TRBD2 matching 8 bases. The CDR3 is 14 residues long. Trimming cost V 7 bases and J 5 bases; bases outside gene matches: 8. Germline CDR1 is MDHEN and CDR2 is SYDVKM. The full variable domain, in which reference TRBV28 and TRBJ2-3 provide the parts outside the CDR3, is DVKVTQSSRYLVKRTGEKVFLECVQDMDHENMFWYRQDPGLGLRLIYFSYDVKMKEKGDIPEGYSVSREKKERFSLILESASTNQTSMYLCASTLSGRRDTQYFGPGTRLTVL.